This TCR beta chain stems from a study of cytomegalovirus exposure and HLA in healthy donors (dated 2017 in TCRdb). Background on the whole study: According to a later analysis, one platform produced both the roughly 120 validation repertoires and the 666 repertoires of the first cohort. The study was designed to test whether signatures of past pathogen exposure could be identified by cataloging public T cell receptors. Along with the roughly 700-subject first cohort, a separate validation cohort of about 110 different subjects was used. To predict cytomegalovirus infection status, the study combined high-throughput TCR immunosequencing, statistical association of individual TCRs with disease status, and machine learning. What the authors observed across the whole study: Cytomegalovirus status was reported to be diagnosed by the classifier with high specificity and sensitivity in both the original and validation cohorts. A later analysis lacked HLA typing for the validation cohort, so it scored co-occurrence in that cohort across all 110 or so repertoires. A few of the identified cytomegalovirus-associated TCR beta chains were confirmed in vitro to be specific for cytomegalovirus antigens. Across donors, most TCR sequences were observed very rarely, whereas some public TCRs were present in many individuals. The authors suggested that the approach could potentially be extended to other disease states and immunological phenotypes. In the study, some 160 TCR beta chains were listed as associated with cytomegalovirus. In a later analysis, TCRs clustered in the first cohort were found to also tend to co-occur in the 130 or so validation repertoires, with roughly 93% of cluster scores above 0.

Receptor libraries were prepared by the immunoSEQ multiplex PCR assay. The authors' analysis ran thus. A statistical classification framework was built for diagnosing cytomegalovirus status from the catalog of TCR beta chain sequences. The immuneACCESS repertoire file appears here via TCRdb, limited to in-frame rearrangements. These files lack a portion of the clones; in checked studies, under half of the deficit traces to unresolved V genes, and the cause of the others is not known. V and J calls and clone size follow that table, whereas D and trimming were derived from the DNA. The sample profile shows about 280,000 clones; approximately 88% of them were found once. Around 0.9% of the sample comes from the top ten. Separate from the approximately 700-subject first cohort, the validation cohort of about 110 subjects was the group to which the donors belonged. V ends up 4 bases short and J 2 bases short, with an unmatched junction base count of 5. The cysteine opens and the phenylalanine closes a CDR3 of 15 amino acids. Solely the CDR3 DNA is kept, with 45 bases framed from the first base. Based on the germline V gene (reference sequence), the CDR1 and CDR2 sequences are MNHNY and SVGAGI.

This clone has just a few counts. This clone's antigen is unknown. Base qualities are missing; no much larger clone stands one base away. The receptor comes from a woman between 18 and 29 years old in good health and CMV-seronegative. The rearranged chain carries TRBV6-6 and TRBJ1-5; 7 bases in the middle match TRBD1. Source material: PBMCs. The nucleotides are TGTGCCAGCAGTTCCAGGACAGGCCGCAATCAGCCCCAGCATTTT. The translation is CASSSRTGRNQPQHF.